This T cell receptor (beta chain) was retrieved from a study of blood T cell repertoires in COVID-19. Study context: The United States, Italy and Spain supplied acute and convalescent COVID-19 samples.

This CDR3 has 15 residues. Trimming left V 3 bases short and J 9 bases short, with 15 bases between. Germline V gene data show CDR1 as MNHEY and CDR2 as SMNVEV (reference sequence). Sequencing used immunoSEQ multiplex PCR; TCRdb keeps in-frame clones, though not all of them. The sample has about 200,000 clones; more than 75% are singletons. Input material: PBMCs or T cells enriched from blood (not recorded which). The source is a man aged 35 to 55 with acute COVID-19. This rearrangement joins TRBV27 to TRBJ1-6; D not resolved. The CDR3 coding sequence is TGTGCCAGCAGTTTGGCCGGGAGATTCGGTTCACCCCTCCACTTT. Amino acid sequence: CASSLAGRFGSPLHF.